Listed below are T cell receptor beta chains from one sample, sequenced in a study of cytotoxic CD8 clonotypes in ibrutinib-treated CLL. Sequencing used immunoSEQ multiplex PCR; TCRdb keeps in-frame clones, though not all of them. The sample records 25,000 to 30,000 clones, about three quarters being singletons. Sequencing used PBMCs, obtained after 24 months of ibrutinib treatment. These receptors all come from a human donor with chronic lymphocytic leukemia. Each CDR3 is given with its conserved first and last residue. A D gene is named only where the DNA matches it firmly. Clone size appears in some rows only: once, few, many, or a class for an expanded clone.

CDR3nt: TGTGCCAGCAGTGGCAACAGGGGCACAGATACGCAGTATTTT
CDR3aa: CASSGNRGTDTQYF
j_gene: TRBJ2-3
d_gene: .
v_gene: TRBV6-6
abundance: .

CDR3nt: TGCGCCAGCAGGTGGCTAGCGGGGGCGGTAGATACGCAGTATTTT
CDR3aa: CASRWLAGAVDTQYF
j_gene: TRBJ2-3
d_gene: TRBD2
v_gene: TRBV5-1
abundance: .

CDR3nt: TGTGCCAGCAGTGAAAATCAAGCGGGGGGCCAAGAGACCCAGTACTTC
CDR3aa: CASSENQAGGQETQYF
j_gene: TRBJ2-5
d_gene: TRBD2
v_gene: TRBV6-1
abundance: .

CDR3nt: TGTGCCAGCAGTTTTGGGGGCGGCGGGCCAGATACGCAGTATTTT
CDR3aa: CASSFGGGGPDTQYF
j_gene: TRBJ2-3
d_gene: .
v_gene: TRBV27
abundance: few

CDR3nt: TGTGCCACCAGCAGAGCCACCTTACAGGGGGTTAGCAATCAGCCCCAGCATTTT
CDR3aa: CATSRATLQGVSNQPQHF
j_gene: TRBJ1-5
d_gene: TRBD1
v_gene: TRBV15
abundance: .

CDR3nt: TGTGCCAGCAGCCCCTATGGGGAGACCCAGTACTTC
CDR3aa: CASSPYGETQYF
j_gene: TRBJ2-5
d_gene: .
v_gene: TRBV7-3
abundance: .

CDR3nt: TGTGCCAGCAGCGTATATCCAGGGGCAGGCACTGAAGCTTTCTTT
CDR3aa: CASSVYPGAGTEAFF
j_gene: TRBJ1-1
d_gene: .
v_gene: TRBV9
abundance: .

CDR3nt: TGTGCCAGTAGTATAGTGGGGCAGGGTAGAGAGACCCAGTACTTC
CDR3aa: CASSIVGQGRETQYF
j_gene: TRBJ2-5
d_gene: .
v_gene: TRBV19
abundance: .

CDR3nt: TGTGCCAGCAGCCAAACAGGGGTCATCGCTGAAGCTTTCTTT
CDR3aa: CASSQTGVIAEAFF
j_gene: TRBJ1-1
d_gene: TRBD1
v_gene: TRBV11-1
abundance: .

CDR3nt: TGCGCCAGCAGTACCCGGGACTCGGGGACCGGGGAGCTGTTTTTT
CDR3aa: CASSTRDSGTGELFF
j_gene: TRBJ2-2
d_gene: .
v_gene: TRBV10-1
abundance: few

CDR3nt: TGCGCCAGCAGTCCGGGACAGCTTAATTCACCCCTCCACTTT
CDR3aa: CASSPGQLNSPLHF
j_gene: TRBJ1-6
d_gene: TRBD1
v_gene: TRBV5-1
abundance: .

CDR3nt: TGCGCCAGCAGGGCGAGGGTAAGGAACTATGGCTACACCTTC
CDR3aa: CASRARVRNYGYTF
j_gene: TRBJ1-2
d_gene: .
v_gene: TRBV10-2
abundance: .

CDR3nt: TGCGCCAGCAGCCAAGATCGGGGAGCTGGGGGAACCTTC
CDR3aa: CASSQDRGAGGTF
j_gene: TRBJ1-2
d_gene: .
v_gene: TRBV4-1
abundance: .

CDR3nt: TGTGCCAGCAGTCTAGCGGGGGGGACCTACGAGCAGTACTTC
CDR3aa: CASSLAGGTYEQYF
j_gene: TRBJ2-7
d_gene: TRBD2
v_gene: TRBV7-2
abundance: .

CDR3nt: TGTGCCAGCAGTTCGGACGGGTTAAGACATGGCTACACCTTC
CDR3aa: CASSSDGLRHGYTF
j_gene: TRBJ1-2
d_gene: .
v_gene: TRBV6-5
abundance: few

CDR3nt: TGCGCCAGCAGTCGGGGGTACCAAGAGACCCAGTACTTC
CDR3aa: CASSRGYQETQYF
j_gene: TRBJ2-5
d_gene: .
v_gene: TRBV10-1
abundance: .

CDR3nt: TGTGCCAGCAGGCCTAGAGCGGGGGGGCCGGGCGAGACCCAGTACTTC
CDR3aa: CASRPRAGGPGETQYF
j_gene: TRBJ2-5
d_gene: TRBD2
v_gene: TRBV2
abundance: once

CDR3nt: TGTGCCAGTAGTATGGACATGAGGCTGATCTCCTACAATGAGCAGTTCTTC
CDR3aa: CASSMDMRLISYNEQFF
j_gene: TRBJ2-1
d_gene: .
v_gene: TRBV19
abundance: .

CDR3nt: TGTGCCAGCAGTTACAACCCTAGCGGGGATACGCAGTATTTT
CDR3aa: CASSYNPSGDTQYF
j_gene: TRBJ2-3
d_gene: TRBD2
v_gene: TRBV6-5
abundance: few

CDR3nt: TGTGCCAGTAGCCCTATGAGGACAGGGAGGAATGAGCAGTTCTTC
CDR3aa: CASSPMRTGRNEQFF
j_gene: TRBJ2-1
d_gene: TRBD1
v_gene: TRBV19
abundance: .

CDR3nt: TGTGCCAGCAGTACGCGACAGGGGTATGGCTACACCTTC
CDR3aa: CASSTRQGYGYTF
j_gene: TRBJ1-2
d_gene: TRBD1
v_gene: TRBV6-5
abundance: few

CDR3nt: TGCAGCGCTGCGGGGGGTGGGAACACTGAAGCTTTCTTT
CDR3aa: CSAAGGGNTEAFF
j_gene: TRBJ1-1
d_gene: .
v_gene: TRBV29-1
abundance: .

CDR3nt: TGTGCCAGCAGCTTAGCGACCGGGACTAGCGAGACCTACAATGAGCAGTTCTTC
CDR3aa: CASSLATGTSETYNEQFF
j_gene: TRBJ2-1
d_gene: TRBD2
v_gene: TRBV7-9
abundance: .

CDR3nt: TGTGCCAGCAGTCACGACAGCCAGAATTCACCCCTCCACTTT
CDR3aa: CASSHDSQNSPLHF
j_gene: TRBJ1-6
d_gene: .
v_gene: TRBV28
abundance: .

CDR3nt: TGTGCCAGCAGCGGTAATCCGGGACACCTCTACGAGCAGTACTTC
CDR3aa: CASSGNPGHLYEQYF
j_gene: TRBJ2-7
d_gene: .
v_gene: TRBV9
abundance: .

CDR3nt: TGTGCCAGCAGTGTTAGGGCACCCGTACAGCCCCAGCATTTT
CDR3aa: CASSVRAPVQPQHF
j_gene: TRBJ1-5
d_gene: .
v_gene: TRBV2
abundance: .

CDR3nt: TGTGCCAGCGCCCAAAGACAGGGAGATGGCTACACCTTC
CDR3aa: CASAQRQGDGYTF
j_gene: TRBJ1-2
d_gene: TRBD1
v_gene: TRBV6-1
abundance: .

CDR3nt: TGTGCCAGCAGCTTCGGGCGGGGGGGCACAAGTGAGCAGTTCTTC
CDR3aa: CASSFGRGGTSEQFF
j_gene: TRBJ2-1
d_gene: TRBD2
v_gene: TRBV11-2
abundance: .

CDR3nt: TGTGCCAGCTCACCGCCAGGGAGGGCCAATCAGCCCCAGCATTTT
CDR3aa: CASSPPGRANQPQHF
j_gene: TRBJ1-5
d_gene: .
v_gene: TRBV18
abundance: .

CDR3nt: TGTGCCAGCAGTACCCCCGGCGGGGGCGCTTACGAGCAGTACTTC
CDR3aa: CASSTPGGGAYEQYF
j_gene: TRBJ2-7
d_gene: .
v_gene: TRBV27
abundance: .

CDR3nt: TGCGCCAGCAGCCAGACTAGCGGGGGAGAGACCCAGTACTTC
CDR3aa: CASSQTSGGETQYF
j_gene: TRBJ2-5
d_gene: TRBD2
v_gene: TRBV4-3
abundance: .